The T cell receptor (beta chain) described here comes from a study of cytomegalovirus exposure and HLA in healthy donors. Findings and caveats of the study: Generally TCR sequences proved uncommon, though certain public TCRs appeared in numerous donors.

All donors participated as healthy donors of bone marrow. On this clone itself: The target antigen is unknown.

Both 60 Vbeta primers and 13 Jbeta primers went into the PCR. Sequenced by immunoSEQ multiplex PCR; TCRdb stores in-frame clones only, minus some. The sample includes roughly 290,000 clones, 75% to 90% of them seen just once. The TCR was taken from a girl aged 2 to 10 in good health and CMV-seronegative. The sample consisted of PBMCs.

Written as DNA, the CDR3 is TGTGCCAGCTCACCGCTAGCGGGGGGCACAGATACGCAGTATTTT. It is translated as CASSPLAGGTDTQYF. This chain joins TRBV18 and TRBJ2-3, with 10 bases that match TRBD2. V gave up 3 bases and J gave up 1 base; unmatched junction bases: 1. The CDR3 totals 15 residues. Germline values: CDR1 KGHSH, CDR2 LQKENI.